The 11 T cell receptor beta chains given below trace back to one sample, sequenced in a study of beta chain features in type 1 diabetes. The authors reverse transcribed all of the isolated RNA, so sequencing captured expressed TCRB transcripts. Libraries were prepared by immunoSEQ multiplex PCR; TCRdb keeps only in-frame clonotypes and omits some of them. This sample has tens of thousands of clones, with 30% to 40% found just once. The source material was stem cell memory CD4+ T cells from blood. These receptors all stem from a woman aged 18-29 years in good health.

V is TRBV6-5 and J is TRBJ1-5, with D perhaps matching TRBD1 (6 bases). Trimming cost V 0 bases and J 4 bases, with 10 bases left between them. The length of the CDR3 is 15 residues. Germline V CDR1 and CDR2: MNHEY, SVGAGI. The CDR3: CASSYSAGANQPQHF. The CDR3, as DNA: TGTGCCAGCAGTTACTCGGCAGGGGCTAATCAGCCCCAGCATTTT.

This rearrangement joins TRBV28 to TRBJ2-7; D remains unclear. This CDR3 has 11 residues. The ends were cut back, 5 bases at V and 2 bases at J, with 4 bases in the middle. CDR1 and CDR2 from the germline V gene are MDHEN and SYDVKM. The CDR3 sequence: CASSTPYEQYF. For the CDR3, the DNA is TGTGCCAGCAGTACTCCCTACGAGCAGTACTTC.

This clone has just a few counts. V and J are TRBV29-1 and TRBJ1-4; 9 bases are shared with TRBD1. This CDR3 has 17 amino acids. The germline CDR1 and CDR2 sequences are SQVTM and ANQGSEA. The V and J ends lost 3 bases and 4 bases, in that order; junction bases with no gene match: 12. In DNA, the CDR3 is TGCAGCGTTGACACCGGGACAGGGACTAACCTTAATGAAAAACTGTTTTTT. Protein product: CSVDTGTGTNLNEKLFF.

With respect to this clone: A read error may produce the germline difference seen at one junction end. The chain is built from TRBV7-9 and TRBJ2-3; a weak D match, TRBD2 (6 bases). The CDR3 spans 12 residues. CDR1 SEHNR and CDR2 FQNEAQ come from the germline V gene (reference sequence). The CDR3 sequence: CASSLVSRGGDF. In DNA form, the CDR3 reads TGTGCCAGCAGCTTAGTGAGTCGTGGAGGGGATTTT.

The chain uses TRBV18 and TRBJ2-5, with D uncertain. CDR1 is KGHSH and CDR2 is LQKENI in the germline V gene. This CDR3 contains 14 residues. Between the trimmed V and J ends, which lost 4 bases and 1 base, there was a span of 10 bases. DNA of the CDR3: TGTGCCAGCTCACTCCTAAACCGCCAAGAGACCCAGTACTTC. This encodes CASSLLNRQETQYF.

J is TRBJ2-3 and V is TRBV6-5; 8 positions agree with TRBD2. Germline loops: CDR1 MNHEY, CDR2 SVGAGI. V shed 2 bases, J shed 7 bases, and the junction held 8 bases outside the gene matches. The CDR3 runs 15 residues. The CDR3 loop is CASSYEVGGRNTQYF. The CDR3 DNA reads as TGTGCCAGCAGTTACGAGGTGGGCGGGAGGAATACGCAGTATTTT.

The CDR3 is CASSYGTGGEKLFF. The CDR3 nucleotides read TGCGCCAGCAGCTACGGGACAGGGGGCGAAAAACTGTTTTTT. The rearrangement uses TRBV5-1 and TRBJ1-4, with TRBD1 matching 12 bases. The CDR3 runs 14 residues. Germline CDR1 reads SGHRS; CDR2 reads YFSETQ. The junction had 2 bases not matched to a gene; V was cut back by 3 bases and J by 8 bases.

This chain uses TRBV7-9 with TRBJ2-2; 9 bases match TRBD1. The CDR3 spans 15 residues. CDR1 and CDR2 (germline): SEHNR, FQNEAQ (reference sequence). The junction had 2 bases not matched to a gene; V was cut back by 1 base and J by 5 bases. This CDR3 reads CASSLGDRATGELFF. The CDR3 coding sequence is TGTGCCAGCAGCTTAGGGGACAGGGCAACCGGGGAGCTGTTTTTT.

This clone was observed a few times. The chain uses TRBV7-2 and TRBJ2-5, with D possibly matching TRBD2 (6 bases). Germline V gene lookup returns CDR1 SGHTA and CDR2 FQGNSA. V was pared by 0 bases and J by 5 bases, with 10 bases between. The CDR3 contains 14 residues. The CDR3 DNA follows: TGTGCCAGCAGCTTAGCGGGCGGAGGGGAGACCCAGTACTTC. Residues: CASSLAGGGETQYF.

This clone was seen more than once but under ten times. The chain joins TRBV19 to TRBJ2-3; tentatively, D is TRBD1 (6 bases). Per the germline V gene, CDR1 is LNHDA and CDR2 is SQIVND (reference sequence). The CDR3 has 15 amino acids. V was cut by 4 bases and J by 0 bases, with 11 bases left in between. DNA for the CDR3: TGTGCCAGTAGTACTGGACAGCTCAGCACAGATACGCAGTATTTT. Translating gives CASSTGQLSTDTQYF.

This clone has a handful of counts. This chain uses TRBV29-1 with TRBJ2-1, with TRBD2 identical over 11 bases. J was trimmed by 4 bases and V by 5 bases; bases with no gene match: 10. There are 16 residues in the CDR3. The germline gives CDR1 SQVTM, CDR2 ANQGSEA. The CDR3 DNA follows: TGCAGCGTTCTTAGCGGGAGGGCCCAAGAGTACAATGAGCAGTTCTTC. This translates into CSVLSGRAQEYNEQFF.